The 26 T cell receptor beta chains given below trace back to one sample, sequenced in a study of CD4 T cells in relation to SARS-CoV-2 and coronaviruses. Repertoires were generated with immunoSEQ multiplex PCR, while TCRdb's copy carries only in-frame clones and drops some. The sample includes around 26,000 clones, 76% of them seen just once. Their antigens are not known. Before the COVID-19 pandemic, during about 2011-2019, CD4+ T cells were taken from unexposed donors. Isolation of CD4+ T cells took place after approximately eleven days in culture. Sample: CD4+ T cells from PBMCs, cultured in vitro. The receptors originated from a human donor in good health.

CDR3 DNA sequence: TGCAGCGTTGACGGCCAGGGGGGCGATGAGCAGTTCTTC. It encodes CSVDGQGGDEQFF. The rearrangement joins TRBV29-1 to TRBJ2-1, with a tentative D call TRBD1 (7 bases). Germline CDR1 is SQVTM and CDR2 is ANQGSEA. The CDR3 totals 13 residues. V was pared by 3 bases and J by 8 bases, with 14 bases between.

The V gene is TRBV28, the J gene TRBJ1-3; possible D gene TRBD1, 6 bases. Germline CDR1 reads MDHEN; CDR2 reads SYDVKM. Between the trimmed V and J ends, which lost 3 bases and 3 bases, there was a span of 12 bases. The CDR3 consists of 15 residues. CDR3 DNA sequence: TGTGCCAGCAGTTTGGAGCAGGGGCATGGAAACACCATATATTTT. Amino acid sequence: CASSLEQGHGNTIYF.

This clone has more than one count but fewer than ten. The V call is TRBV11-2, the J call TRBJ2-7; TRBD1 or TRBD2 may be the D gene (5 bases each). This CDR3 spans 12 amino acids. Germline assignment: CDR1 SGHAT and CDR2 FQNNGV. V shed 3 bases and J shed 2 bases, with 5 bases lying between them. CDR3 amino acids: CASSLGAYEQYF. The CDR3 bases are TGTGCCAGCAGCTTGGGGGCCTACGAGCAGTACTTC.

In this sample, this clone turned up once. The chain couples TRBV6-5 to TRBJ2-7; 13 bases are a match to TRBD2. V was pared by 4 bases and J by 3 bases, with 3 bases of the junction left unmatched. This CDR3 is 15 amino acids long. Germline-derived CDR1 and CDR2 are MNHEY and SVGAGI. The CDR3 protein is CASSSGTSGDYEQYF. In DNA form, the CDR3 reads TGTGCCAGCAGTTCCGGGACTAGCGGGGACTACGAGCAGTACTTC.

This chain uses TRBV29-1 with TRBJ1-4; no definite D call. V lost 4 bases and J lost 7, with 13 bases in between. There are 13 residues in the CDR3. Germline V gene lookup returns CDR1 SQVTM and CDR2 ANQGSEA. The CDR3 region is CSVADTPSEKLFF. CDR3 in DNA: TGCAGCGTTGCTGACACCCCCTCTGAAAAACTGTTTTTT.

The chain links TRBV2 to TRBJ2-2; D tentatively reads TRBD1 or TRBD2 (6 bases each). From germline, CDR1 is SNHLY and CDR2 FYNNEI. V was clipped by 5 bases and J by 4 bases, with 14 bases between them. The CDR3 has 15 residues. The CDR3 coding sequence is TGTGCCAGCAGTCACAGGGAGGCGATCACCGGGGAGCTGTTTTTT. This gives the protein CASSHREAITGELFF. Combining the CDR3 with reference TRBV2 and TRBJ2-2 gives the whole variable domain EPEVTQTPSHQVTQMGQEVILRCVPISNHLYFYWYRQILGQKVEFLVSFYNNEISEKSEIFDDQFSVERPDGSNFTLKIRSTKLEDSAMYFCASSHREAITGELFFGEGSRLTVL.

This rearrangement joins TRBV27 to TRBJ2-7, with 8 bases aligning to TRBD2. Unmatched junction bases numbered 5, after V lost 4 bases and J lost 6 bases. The CDR3 consists of 13 residues. Germline loops: CDR1 MNHEY, CDR2 SMNVEV (reference sequence). The CDR3 sequence is CASSSREGLEQYF. Here the CDR3 DNA reads TGTGCCAGCAGTTCACGGGAGGGCCTCGAGCAGTACTTC.

The chain carries TRBV10-3 and TRBJ1-2; the D is unclear. V was clipped by 7 bases and J by 5 bases, with 23 bases between them. Per the germline V gene, CDR1 is ENHRY and CDR2 is SYGVKD. The CDR3 totals 16 residues. The CDR3 coding sequence is TGTGCCATCACCCCCGAGCCCGACCCGTTGCTATATGGCTACACCTTC. It translates to CAITPEPDPLLYGYTF.

The genes are TRBV9 and TRBJ2-7; D unresolved. The V end lost 0 bases, the J end lost 6 bases, and 7 bases lay between the germline ends. Germline V gene sequence: CDR1 SGDLS, CDR2 YYNGEE. The CDR3 contains 12 residues. Here the CDR3 reads CASSVDESEQYF. The CDR3 bases are TGTGCCAGCAGCGTAGACGAAAGCGAGCAGTACTTC.

The J gene is TRBJ1-1, the V gene TRBV5-1; the D gene is possibly TRBD1 (5 bases). The germline V gene encodes CDR1 SGHRS and CDR2 YFSETQ. Between the trimmed V and J ends, which lost 3 bases and 8 bases, there was a span of 14 bases. This CDR3 is built from 13 residues. CDR3: CASSYTPQVEAFF. CDR3 nucleotide sequence: TGCGCCAGCAGCTATACCCCACAGGTAGAAGCTTTCTTT.

This clone was found once. The rearrangement links TRBV19 to TRBJ2-5; tentatively, D is TRBD2 (5 bases). Germline V CDR1 and CDR2: LNHDA, SQIVND (reference sequence). Trimming took 5 bases from V and 1 from J, leaving 8 bases between them. The CDR3 spans 13 residues. In DNA form, the CDR3 reads TGTGCCAGTAGTTTCGGACTCCAAGAGACCCAGTACTTC. This translates into CASSFGLQETQYF.

V usage is TRBV11-2 and J usage is TRBJ1-2, with TRBD1 identical over 9 bases. This CDR3 contains 14 residues. The ends lost 0 bases at V and 8 bases at J; junction bases unmatched: 4. CDR1 is SGHAT and CDR2 is FQNNGV in the germline V gene. The CDR3 DNA reads as TGTGCCAGCAGCTTAGATAGACAGGGGGACGGCTACACCTTC. This codes for CASSLDRQGDGYTF.

The chain has TRBV7-2 and TRBJ2-3; the match to TRBD1 covers 8 bases. Germline V gene data show CDR1 as SGHTA and CDR2 as FQGNSA. The CDR3 runs to 15 residues. With V trimmed by 4 bases and J by 0 bases, 3 bases remained unmatched. CDR3 DNA: TGTGCCAGCAGCTCGACAGGGGAAAGCACAGATACGCAGTATTTT. Translated, it gives CASSSTGESTDTQYF.

V is TRBV10-1 and J is TRBJ2-2; 8 bases agree with TRBD2. The CDR3 extends over 16 amino acids. From germline, CDR1 is WNHNN and CDR2 SYGVQD (reference sequence). With V trimmed by 2 bases and J by 7 bases, 9 bases remained unmatched. Here the CDR3 reads CASSEHPGGGLGELFF. As DNA, the CDR3 is TGCGCCAGCAGTGAGCACCCCGGGGGGGGGCTCGGGGAGCTGTTTTTT.

This clone was observed a handful of times. The gene calls are TRBV9 and TRBJ1-1, with a weak D call TRBD1 (6 bases). Germline V gives CDR1 SGDLS, CDR2 YYNGEE. CDR3 length equals 12 residues. V was shortened by 5 bases and J by 5 bases, with 10 bases between the two germline ends. CDR3 nucleotides: TGTGCCAGCAGGGGGGCGGGAACTGAAGCTTTCTTT. Protein sequence: CASRGAGTEAFF.

The CDR3, as DNA: TGTGCCAGCTCACCAGGGACAGAATATGAAAAACTGTTTTTT. This translates into CASSPGTEYEKLFF. V gene TRBV18 combines with J gene TRBJ1-4; 7 bases fit TRBD1. J gave up 6 bases and V 2 bases, and 3 bases lay outside the gene matches. Germline CDR1 and CDR2: KGHSH and LQKENI. The CDR3 runs to 14 residues.

The CDR3 here is CASLVQGGHYNEQFF. The CDR3, as DNA: TGTGCCAGCTTAGTCCAGGGGGGGCACTACAATGAGCAGTTCTTC. The rearrangement links TRBV7-2 to TRBJ2-1; D assignment may be TRBD1 or TRBD2 (7 bases each). This CDR3 has 15 amino acids. V lost 8 bases to trimming and J lost 3 bases, with 17 bases between them. Germline CDR1 and CDR2: SGHTA and FQGNSA.

In this sample, this clone turned up a few times. The J gene is TRBJ2-7, the V gene TRBV2, with TRBD1 identical over 7 bases. The J segment lost 5 bases and the V segment lost 4 bases, leaving 14 bases of the junction unmatched. The CDR3 sequence is 16 residues long. The germline V gene has CDR1 SNHLY and CDR2 FYNNEI. In DNA form, the CDR3 reads TGTGCCAGCAGTGGGGCACCGGGGACAGTGGTTAACGAGCAGTACTTC. The encoded protein is CASSGAPGTVVNEQYF. Full variable domain (outside the CDR3, taken from reference TRBV2 and TRBJ2-7): EPEVTQTPSHQVTQMGQEVILRCVPISNHLYFYWYRQILGQKVEFLVSFYNNEISEKSEIFDDQFSVERPDGSNFTLKIRSTKLEDSAMYFCASSGAPGTVVNEQYFGPGTRLTVT.

V gene TRBV2 combines with J gene TRBJ1-2; TRBD1 matches at 12 bases. V lost 7 bases to trimming and J lost 1 base; unmatched junction nucleotides: 16. Germline CDR1 SNHLY, CDR2 FYNNEI. CDR3 size: 19 residues. The CDR3 DNA reads as TGTGCCAGCATACGAACCCGGGACAGGGGGCACCGGGGTAACTATGGCTACACCTTC. Translated, it gives CASIRTRDRGHRGNYGYTF.

The chain has TRBV5-1 and TRBJ1-1; 9 bases are a match to TRBD1. J lost 9 bases, V lost 6 bases, and 15 bases had no gene match. CDR1 is SGHRS, CDR2 YFSETQ, per germline. CDR3 length equals 15 residues. The CDR3 region has the DNA TGCGCCAGCACTTGGACAGGGGAACCGCCTATCAAAGCTTTCTTT. Amino acid sequence: CASTWTGEPPIKAFF.

J is TRBJ2-5 and V is TRBV6-5, with D unresolved. V lost 0 bases to trimming and J lost 5 bases, with 10 bases between them. The CDR3 spans 14 residues. Looked up from germline, CDR1 is MNHEY and CDR2 is SVGAGI. CDR3 bases: TGTGCCAGCAGTTACTCGTACTCGGTCGAGACCCAGTACTTC. Translation gives CASSYSYSVETQYF.

In its sample, this clone was seen a few times. The chain is built from TRBV5-1 and TRBJ2-3; TRBD2 matches at 10 bases. CDR1 and CDR2 from the germline V gene are SGHRS and YFSETQ. The CDR3 is 16 amino acids. Unmatched junction bases numbered 5, after V lost 1 base and J lost 3 bases. CDR3 in amino acids: CASSLKASGGTDTQYF. Written as DNA, the CDR3 is TGCGCCAGCAGCTTGAAGGCTAGCGGGGGAACAGATACGCAGTATTTT.

The V and J genes are TRBV7-2 and TRBJ2-5; no firm D call. CDR3 length equals 12 residues. The ends were cut back, 4 bases at V and 2 bases at J, with 5 bases in the middle. The germline V gene has CDR1 SGHTA and CDR2 FQGNSA. CDR3 amino acids: CASSSYQETQYF. The CDR3 DNA reads as TGTGCCAGCAGCTCATATCAAGAGACCCAGTACTTC.

This clone appeared a single time. The genes are TRBV7-2 and TRBJ2-5, with D unclear. V lost 5 bases, J lost 5 bases, and 18 bases lay in between. There are 15 residues in the CDR3. Germline lookup yields CDR1 SGHTA and CDR2 FQGNSA. As DNA, the CDR3 is TGTGCCAGCAGCAACCCCCAGCGAGCCAGGGAGACCCAGTACTTC. This codes for CASSNPQRARETQYF.

This chain joins TRBV19 and TRBJ1-2; D is unclear. The CDR3 is made up of 13 amino acids. V lost 5 bases, J lost 0 bases, and 7 bases lay in between. Germline V gives CDR1 LNHDA, CDR2 SQIVND (reference sequence). The CDR3 sequence is CASSDYPNYGYTF. DNA of the CDR3: TGTGCCAGTAGTGACTACCCTAACTATGGCTACACCTTC.

V and J are TRBV19 and TRBJ1-5, with 8 bases that match TRBD1. Germline V gene data show CDR1 as LNHDA and CDR2 as SQIVND (reference sequence). After removal of 3 bases from V and 7 bases from J, the junction contained 2 bases not matched to a gene. CDR3 length equals 13 residues. The CDR3 sequence is CASSMTGVQPQHF. CDR3 sequence (DNA): TGTGCCAGTAGTATGACAGGGGTGCAGCCCCAGCATTTT.